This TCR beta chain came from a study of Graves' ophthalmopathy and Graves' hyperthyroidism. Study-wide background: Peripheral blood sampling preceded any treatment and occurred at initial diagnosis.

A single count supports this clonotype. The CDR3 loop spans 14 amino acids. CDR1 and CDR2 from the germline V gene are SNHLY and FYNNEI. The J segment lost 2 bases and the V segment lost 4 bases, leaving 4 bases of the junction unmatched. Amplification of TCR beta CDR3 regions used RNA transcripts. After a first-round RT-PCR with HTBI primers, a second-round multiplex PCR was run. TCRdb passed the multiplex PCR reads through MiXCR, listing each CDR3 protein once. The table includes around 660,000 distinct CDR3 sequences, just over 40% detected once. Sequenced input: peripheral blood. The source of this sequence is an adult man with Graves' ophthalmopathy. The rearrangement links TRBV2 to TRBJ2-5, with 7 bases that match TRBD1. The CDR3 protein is CASSGTGWQETQYF. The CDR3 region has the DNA TGTGCCAGCAGTGGGACAGGTTGGCAAGAGACCCAGTACTTC.